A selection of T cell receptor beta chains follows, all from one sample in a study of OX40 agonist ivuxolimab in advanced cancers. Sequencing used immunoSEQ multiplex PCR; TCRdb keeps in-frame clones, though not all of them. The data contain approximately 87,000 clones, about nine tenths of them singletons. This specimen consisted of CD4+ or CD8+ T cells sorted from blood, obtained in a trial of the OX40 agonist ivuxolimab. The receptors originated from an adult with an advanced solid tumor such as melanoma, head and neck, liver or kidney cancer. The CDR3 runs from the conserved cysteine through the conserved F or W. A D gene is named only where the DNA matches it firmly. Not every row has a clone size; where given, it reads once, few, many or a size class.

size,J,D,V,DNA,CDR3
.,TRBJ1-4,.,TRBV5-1,TGCGCCAGCAGCTCTTCGACAGCTGATAATGAAAAACTGTTTTTT,CASSSSTADNEKLFF
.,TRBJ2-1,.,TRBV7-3,TGTGCCAGCAGCATAGGACAAGTGGGTGAGCAGTTCTTC,CASSIGQVGEQFF
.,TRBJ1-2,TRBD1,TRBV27,TGTGCCAGCAGTTCTACACCAGGCGGGAACAGGGGTTATGGCTACACCTTC,CASSSTPGGNRGYGYTF
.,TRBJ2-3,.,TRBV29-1,TGCAGCGTTTTGACAGCCTCATCTACGCAGTATTTT,CSVLTASSTQYF
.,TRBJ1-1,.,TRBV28,TGTGCCAGCAGTTTATCAGGGGACGCCCAAAACACTGAAGCTTTCTTT,CASSLSGDAQNTEAFF
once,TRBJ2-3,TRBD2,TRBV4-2,TGTGCCAGCAGCCAAGGGACCGGGACTAGCGGCACAGATACGCAGTATTTT,CASSQGTGTSGTDTQYF
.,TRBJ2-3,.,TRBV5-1,TGCGCCAGCAGCTTGGAGCGGCTTGATAGTAGGGCAGATACGCAGTATTTT,CASSLERLDSRADTQYF
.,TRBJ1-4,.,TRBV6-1,TGTGCCAGCAGTGAACCCCCCCAGGGAAGTGAAAAACTGTTTTTT,CASSEPPQGSEKLFF
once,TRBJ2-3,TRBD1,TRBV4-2,TGTGCCAGCAGCCAAGGACAGGGACCCACAGATACGCAGTATTTT,CASSQGQGPTDTQYF
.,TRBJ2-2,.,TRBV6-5,TGTGCCAGCAGTTACCGACCGGCCGATGAGACCGGGGAGCTGTTTTTT,CASSYRPADETGELFF
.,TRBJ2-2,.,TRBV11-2,TGTGCCAGTCGGGGCAGAGCGAACACCGGGGAGCTGTTTTTT,CASRGRANTGELFF
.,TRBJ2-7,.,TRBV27,TGTGCCAGCAGTTCAACCCTAGTGGTCTACGAGCAGTACTTC,CASSSTLVVYEQYF
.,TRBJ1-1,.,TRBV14,TGTGCCAGCAGCCAAATAGGACAGATAATGAACACTGAAGCTTTCTTT,CASSQIGQIMNTEAFF
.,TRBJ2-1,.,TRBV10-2,TGCGCCAGCAGTGAGCCCATTTTTGAGCAGTTCTTC,CASSEPIFEQFF
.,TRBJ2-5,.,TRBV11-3,TGTGCCAGCAGCCCCCGCCTGGGTAGCGGAACCCAAGAGACCCAGTACTTC,CASSPRLGSGTQETQYF
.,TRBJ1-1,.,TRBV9,TGTGCCAGCAGCGTAGACCAGATGAACACTGAAGCTTTCTTT,CASSVDQMNTEAFF
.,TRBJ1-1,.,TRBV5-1,TGCGCCAGCGGGACGGGGGCGGTCGGCACTGAAGCTTTCTTT,CASGTGAVGTEAFF
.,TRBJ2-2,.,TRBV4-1,TGCGCCAGCAGCCACGGGAAATCGAACGCCGGGGAGCTGTTTTTT,CASSHGKSNAGELFF
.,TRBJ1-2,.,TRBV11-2,TGTGCCAGCAGCAAGCCCGGTTTAGACGGCTACACCTTC,CASSKPGLDGYTF
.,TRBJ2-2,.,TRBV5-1,TGCGCCAGCAGCTTGGCAAGTACGAACACCGGGGAGCTGTTTTTT,CASSLASTNTGELFF
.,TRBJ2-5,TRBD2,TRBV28,TGTGCCAGCAGTTTTATGAGGACTAGCGGGACCGGGGAGACCCAGTACTTC,CASSFMRTSGTGETQYF
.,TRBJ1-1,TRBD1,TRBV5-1,TGCGCCAGCACCTTCGGGACAGGGAACACTGAAGCTTTCTTT,CASTFGTGNTEAFF
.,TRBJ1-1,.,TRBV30,TGTGCCTGGAGTGTGATAGACACTGAAGCTTTCTTT,CAWSVIDTEAFF
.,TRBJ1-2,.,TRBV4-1,TGCGCCAGCAGCCAAGATACGGGAACTATGGGCTACACCTTC,CASSQDTGTMGYTF
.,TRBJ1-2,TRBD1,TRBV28,TGTGCCAGCAGTTTCGGGACAGCTAACTATGGCTACACCTTC,CASSFGTANYGYTF
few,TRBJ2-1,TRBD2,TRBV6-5,TGTGCCAGCAGAGGACTAGCACGGAATGAGCAGTTCTTC,CASRGLARNEQFF
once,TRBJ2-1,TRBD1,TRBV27,TGTGCCAGCAGTTTACTCGGACAGGGCGGTTACAATGAGCAGTTCTTC,CASSLLGQGGYNEQFF
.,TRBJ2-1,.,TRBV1,TGCACCAGCAGCCAGGATTCTAAGGGGGCTCCCTACAATGAGCAGTTCTTC,CTSSQDSKGAPYNEQFF
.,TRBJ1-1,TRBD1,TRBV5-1,TGCGCCAGCAGCTTCGAACTCGGGACAGGGACGGCTTTCTTT,CASSFELGTGTAFF
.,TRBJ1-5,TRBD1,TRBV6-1,TGTGCCAGCAGTGGCATGGGACAGGGGGGTCAGCCCCAGCATTTT,CASSGMGQGGQPQHF
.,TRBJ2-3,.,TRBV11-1,TGTGCCAGCAGCCTCACAGGGGATACGCAGTATTTT,CASSLTGDTQYF
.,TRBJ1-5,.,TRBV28,TGTGCCAGCTTTACACCTTCTCAGCCCCAGCATTTT,CASFTPSQPQHF
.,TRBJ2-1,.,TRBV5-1,TGCGCCAGCAGCCCACAGCAGTACAGCTCCTACAATGAGCAGTTCTTC,CASSPQQYSSYNEQFF
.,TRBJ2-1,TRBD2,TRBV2,TGTGCCAGCAGGAAGGGGGCTAGCGGGACACAATACAATGAGCAGTTCTTC,CASRKGASGTQYNEQFF
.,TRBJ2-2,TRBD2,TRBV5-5,TGTGCCAGCAGCGGAGCTAGCGGTACCGGGGAGCTGTTTTTT,CASSGASGTGELFF
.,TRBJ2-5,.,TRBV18,TGTGCCAGCTCACACCCGGTCAGGGGAGTGGAGACCCAGTACTTC,CASSHPVRGVETQYF
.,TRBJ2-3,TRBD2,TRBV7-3,TGTGCCAGCAGCTCCGCTAGCGGTTGGTCAGATACGCAGTATTTT,CASSSASGWSDTQYF
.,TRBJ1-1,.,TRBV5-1,TGCGCCAGCAGCGTGGGGGCCACGAACACTGAAGCTTTCTTT,CASSVGATNTEAFF
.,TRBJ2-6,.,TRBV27,TGTGCCAGCAGTTTAAAAGGACCGGCTGGGGCCAACGTCCTGACTTTC,CASSLKGPAGANVLTF
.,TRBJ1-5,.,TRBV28,TGTGCCAGCACCGACCATTTCAAAGCCGATCAGCCCCAGCATTTT,CASTDHFKADQPQHF
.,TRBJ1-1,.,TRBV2,TGTGCCAGCATTGGAGAGAACACTGAAGCTTTCTTT,CASIGENTEAFF